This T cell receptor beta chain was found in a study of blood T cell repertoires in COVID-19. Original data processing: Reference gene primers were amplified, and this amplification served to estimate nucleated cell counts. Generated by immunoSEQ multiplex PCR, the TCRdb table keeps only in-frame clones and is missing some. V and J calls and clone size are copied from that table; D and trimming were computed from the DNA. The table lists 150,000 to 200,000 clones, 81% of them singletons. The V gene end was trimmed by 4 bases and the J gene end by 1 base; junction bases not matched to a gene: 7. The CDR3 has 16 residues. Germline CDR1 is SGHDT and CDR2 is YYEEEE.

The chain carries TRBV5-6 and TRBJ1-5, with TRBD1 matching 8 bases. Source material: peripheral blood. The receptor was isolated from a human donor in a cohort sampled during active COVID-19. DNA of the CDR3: TGTGCCAGCAGCGCAGGACAGGGATGGAGCAATCAGCCCCAGCATTTT. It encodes CASSAGQGWSNQPQHF.